This TCR beta chain came from a study of identical twins' blood T cells. Germline V gene sequence: CDR1 MDHEN, CDR2 SYDVKM. The CDR3 is made up of 14 amino acids. V gave up 10 bases and J gave up 5 bases, with 20 bases separating them. TCRdb re-derived calls from the 5' RACE reads in MiXCR, one entry per CDR3 protein. The sample holds 300,000 to 450,000 distinct CDR3 sequences, around 30% seen once. This clonotype was seen just once. It may be a read error: a sequence one base away is much more abundant. This receptor was obtained from a woman between 18 and 50 years old in good health. The rearrangement joins TRBV28 to TRBJ1-1; D is unclear. Sequencing input: PBMCs. CDR3 sequence reads: CANSTNRGKTEAFF. DNA for the CDR3: TGTGCCAACAGCACGAACCGGGGAAAAACTGAAGCTTTCTTT.